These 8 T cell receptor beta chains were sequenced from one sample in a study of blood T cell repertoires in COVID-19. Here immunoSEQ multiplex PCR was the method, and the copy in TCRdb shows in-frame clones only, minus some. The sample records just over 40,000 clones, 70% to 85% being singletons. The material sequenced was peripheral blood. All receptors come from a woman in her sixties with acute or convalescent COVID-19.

The CDR3 spells CAIDTQDRGLSGNTIYF. Written as DNA, the CDR3 is TGTGCCATCGACACTCAGGACAGGGGGCTTTCTGGAAACACCATATATTTT. J is TRBJ1-3 and V is TRBV10-3; 11 bases agree with TRBD1. Germline CDR1 is ENHRY and CDR2 is SYGVKD. V trimming: 8 bases; J trimming: 1 base; junction bases outside the gene matches: 10. CDR3 length equals 17 residues.

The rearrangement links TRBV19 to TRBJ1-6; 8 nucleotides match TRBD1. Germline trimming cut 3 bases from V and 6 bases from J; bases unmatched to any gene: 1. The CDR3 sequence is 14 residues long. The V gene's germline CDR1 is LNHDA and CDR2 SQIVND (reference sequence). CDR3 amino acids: CASSIGQGNSPLHF. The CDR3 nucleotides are TGTGCCAGTAGTATCGGACAGGGTAATTCACCCCTCCACTTT. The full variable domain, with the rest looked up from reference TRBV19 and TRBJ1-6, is DGGITQSPKYLFRKEGQNVTLSCEQNLNHDAMYWYRQDPGQGLRLIYYSQIVNDFQKGDIAEGYSVSREKKESFPLTVTSAQKNPTAFYLCASSIGQGNSPLHFGNGTRLTVT.

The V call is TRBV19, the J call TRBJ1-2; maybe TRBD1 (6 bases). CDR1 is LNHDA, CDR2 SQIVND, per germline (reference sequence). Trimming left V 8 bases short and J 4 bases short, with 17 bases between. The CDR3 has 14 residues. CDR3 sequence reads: CASQDRQWVYGYTF. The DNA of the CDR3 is TGTGCCAGTCAGGACAGACAATGGGTCTATGGCTACACCTTC.

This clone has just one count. CDR3 in DNA: TGTGCCAGCAGCTTAGCAGGGGCTGGTTCTGGGGCCAACGTCCTGACTTTC. Protein sequence: CASSLAGAGSGANVLTF. V gene TRBV7-6 combines with J gene TRBJ2-6; tentatively, D is TRBD1 (5 bases). Trimming left V 0 bases short and J 1 base short, with 10 bases between. This CDR3 is 17 amino acids long. The germline CDR1 and CDR2 sequences are SGHVS and FNYEAQ. The whole variable domain, filled in from reference TRBV7-6 and TRBJ2-6, reads GAGVSQSPRYKVTKRGQDVALRCDPISGHVSLYWYRQALGQGPEFLTYFNYEAQQDKSGLPNDRFSAERPEGSISTLTIQRTEQRDSAMYRCASSLAGAGSGANVLTFGAGSRLTVL.

In nucleotides, the CDR3 is TGTGCCAGCTCACCACAGACTAGCGGGTCCTACAATGAGCAGTTCTTC. Its protein product is CASSPQTSGSYNEQFF. V usage is TRBV18 and J usage is TRBJ2-1, with TRBD2 identical over 10 bases. Germline-derived CDR1 and CDR2 are KGHSH and LQKENI. The CDR3 is 16 amino acids. The J segment lost 1 base and the V segment lost 1 base, leaving 1 base of the junction unmatched.

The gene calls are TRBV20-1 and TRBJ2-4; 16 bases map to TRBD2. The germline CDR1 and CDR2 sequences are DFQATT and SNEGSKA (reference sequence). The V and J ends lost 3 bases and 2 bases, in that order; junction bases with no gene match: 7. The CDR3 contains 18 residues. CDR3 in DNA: TGCAGTGCTAGTCAGGGGACTAGCGGGGGGGCAACCAAAAACATTCAGTACTTC. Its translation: CSASQGTSGGATKNIQYF.

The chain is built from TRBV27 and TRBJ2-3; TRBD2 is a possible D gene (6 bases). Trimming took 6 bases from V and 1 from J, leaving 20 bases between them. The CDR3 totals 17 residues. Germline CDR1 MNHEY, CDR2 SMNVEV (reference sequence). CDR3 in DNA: TGTGCCAGCAGCTCGCCCGCACTAGCCTTCCGCACAGATACGCAGTATTTT. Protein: CASSSPALAFRTDTQYF.

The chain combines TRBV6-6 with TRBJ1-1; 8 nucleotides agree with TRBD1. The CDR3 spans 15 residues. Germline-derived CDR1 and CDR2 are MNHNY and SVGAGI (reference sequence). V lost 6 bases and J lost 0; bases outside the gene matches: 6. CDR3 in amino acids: CASSWTGSMNTEAFF. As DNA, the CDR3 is TGTGCCAGCAGCTGGACAGGGTCCATGAACACTGAAGCTTTCTTT.